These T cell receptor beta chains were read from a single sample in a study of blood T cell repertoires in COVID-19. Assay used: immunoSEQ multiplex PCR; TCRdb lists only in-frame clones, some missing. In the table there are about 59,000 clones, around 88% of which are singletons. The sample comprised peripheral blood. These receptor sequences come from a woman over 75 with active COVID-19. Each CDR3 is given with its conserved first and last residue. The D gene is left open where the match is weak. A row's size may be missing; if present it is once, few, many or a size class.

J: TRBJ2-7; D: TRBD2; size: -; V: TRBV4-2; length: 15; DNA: TGTGCCAGCAGCCAAGACGGGGGGGCCTCCTACGAGCAGTACTTC; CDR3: CASSQDGGASYEQYF
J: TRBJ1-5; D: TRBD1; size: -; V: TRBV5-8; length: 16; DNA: TGTGCCAGCAGCTGGGACCGGGACAGGGTCGGTCAGCCCCAGCATTTT; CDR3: CASSWDRDRVGQPQHF
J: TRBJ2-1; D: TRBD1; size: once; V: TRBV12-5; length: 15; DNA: TGTGCTAGTGGTCAGGGACAGGCGTTCATCGATGAGCAGTTCTTC; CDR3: CASGQGQAFIDEQFF
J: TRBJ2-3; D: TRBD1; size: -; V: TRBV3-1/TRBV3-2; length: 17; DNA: TGTGCCAGCAGCCAAGATATGGGACAGGGAGTCGCAGATACGCAGTATTTT; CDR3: CASSQDMGQGVADTQYF
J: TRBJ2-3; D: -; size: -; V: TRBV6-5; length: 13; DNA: TGTGCCAGCAGTCCCCCGGGCACAGATACGCAGTATTTT; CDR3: CASSPPGTDTQYF
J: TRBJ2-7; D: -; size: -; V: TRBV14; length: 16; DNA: TGTGCCAGCAGCCAAGGCCCAGGCGCGAGCTCCTACGAGCAGTACTTC; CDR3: CASSQGPGASSYEQYF
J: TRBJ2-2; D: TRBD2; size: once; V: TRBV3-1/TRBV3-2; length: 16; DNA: TGTGCCAGCAGCTTGTTGGGACTAGCGGGTACCGGGGAGCTGTTTTTT; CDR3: CASSLLGLAGTGELFF
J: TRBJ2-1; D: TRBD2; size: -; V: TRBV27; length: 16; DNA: TGTGCCAGCAGTGCCACGTACGGGGGGGGTAGAGGTGAGCAGTTCTTC; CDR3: CASSATYGGGRGEQFF
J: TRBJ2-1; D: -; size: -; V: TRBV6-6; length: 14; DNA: TGTGCCAGCAGGCAGGACAGTTCCGACAATGAGCAGTTCTTC; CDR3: CASRQDSSDNEQFF
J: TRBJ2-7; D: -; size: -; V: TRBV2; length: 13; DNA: TGTGCCAGCAGTGTCGGGGTCTCCTACGAGCAGTACTTC; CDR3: CASSVGVSYEQYF
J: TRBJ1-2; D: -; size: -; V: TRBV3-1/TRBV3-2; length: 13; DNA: TGTGCCAGCAGCCGCGGGGTGAACTATGGCTACACCTTC; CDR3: CASSRGVNYGYTF
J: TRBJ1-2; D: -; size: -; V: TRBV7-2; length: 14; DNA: TGTGCCAGTCGGGGGGGGGCGCAGGTCTATGGCTACACCTTC; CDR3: CASRGGAQVYGYTF
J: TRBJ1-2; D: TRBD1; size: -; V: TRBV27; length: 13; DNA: TGTGCCAGCAGTTTAGTACAGGGGCGGGGCTACACCTTC; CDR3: CASSLVQGRGYTF
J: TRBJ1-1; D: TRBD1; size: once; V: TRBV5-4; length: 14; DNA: TGTGCCAGCAGCCCCCGACAGGGAGAGACTGAAGCTTTCTTT; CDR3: CASSPRQGETEAFF
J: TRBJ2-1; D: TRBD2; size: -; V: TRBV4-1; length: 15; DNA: TGCGCCAGCAGCCCGGCGGCGGGGGGGGCCGATGAGCAGTTCTTC; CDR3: CASSPAAGGADEQFF
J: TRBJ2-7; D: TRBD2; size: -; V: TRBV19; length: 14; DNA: TGTGCCAGTAGTATTGGGGGGGATGGCTACGAGCAGTACTTC; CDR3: CASSIGGDGYEQYF
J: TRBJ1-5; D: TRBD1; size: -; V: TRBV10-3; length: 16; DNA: TGTGCCATCAGTGAGTCGGGGACAGGGGGCAGGGAGCCCCAGCATTTT; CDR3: CAISESGTGGREPQHF